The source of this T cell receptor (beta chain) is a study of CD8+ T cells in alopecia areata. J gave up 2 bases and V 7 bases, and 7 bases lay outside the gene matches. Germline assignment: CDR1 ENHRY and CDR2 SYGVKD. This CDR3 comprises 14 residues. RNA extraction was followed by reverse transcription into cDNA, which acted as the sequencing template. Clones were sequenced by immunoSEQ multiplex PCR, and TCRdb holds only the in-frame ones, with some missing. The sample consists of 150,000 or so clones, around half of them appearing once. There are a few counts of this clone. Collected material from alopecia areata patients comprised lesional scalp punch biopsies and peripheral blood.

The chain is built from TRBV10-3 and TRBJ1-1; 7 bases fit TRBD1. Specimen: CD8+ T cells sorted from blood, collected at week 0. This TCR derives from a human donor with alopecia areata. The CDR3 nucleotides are TGTGCCATCAATACGGACAGGAGCAACACTGAAGCTTTCTTT. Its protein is CAINTDRSNTEAFF.